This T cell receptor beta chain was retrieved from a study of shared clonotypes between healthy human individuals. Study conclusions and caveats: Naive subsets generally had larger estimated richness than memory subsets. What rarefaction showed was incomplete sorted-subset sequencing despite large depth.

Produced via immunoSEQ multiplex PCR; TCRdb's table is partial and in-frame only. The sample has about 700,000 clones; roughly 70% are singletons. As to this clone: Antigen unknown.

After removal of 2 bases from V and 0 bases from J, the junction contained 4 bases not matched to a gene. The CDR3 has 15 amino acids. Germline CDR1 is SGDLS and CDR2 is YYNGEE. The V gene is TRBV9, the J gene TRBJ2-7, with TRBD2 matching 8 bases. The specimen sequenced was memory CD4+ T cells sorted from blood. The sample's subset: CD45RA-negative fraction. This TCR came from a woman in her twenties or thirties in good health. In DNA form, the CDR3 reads TGTGCCAGCAGCGTGTTAGCGGGAAACTCCTACGAGCAGTACTTC. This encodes CASSVLAGNSYEQYF.